The next 8 T cell receptor beta chains were all read from a single sample in a study of cytomegalovirus exposure and HLA in healthy donors. Clones were read by immunoSEQ multiplex PCR, and TCRdb kept only the in-frame ones, dropping some. Seen here are roughly 77,000 clones, 85% to 95% observed once, and the top ten hold 0.6% to 0.7%. The sequencing input was PBMCs. The receptors come from a woman in her late teens or twenties in good health and CMV-seronegative.

In its sample, this clone was seen a few times. V usage is TRBV2 and J usage is TRBJ1-5, with TRBD1 as a possible D gene (5 bases). The V and J ends lost 3 bases and 6 bases respectively, with 12 bases between them. Germline assignment: CDR1 SNHLY and CDR2 FYNNEI. The CDR3 loop spans 14 amino acids. The CDR3 here is CASSELQGAQPQHF. The CDR3 coding sequence is TGTGCCAGCAGTGAGTTGCAGGGCGCTCAGCCCCAGCATTTT.

The chain carries TRBV18 and TRBJ2-6; D may be TRBD1 (5 bases). V dropped 6 bases and J dropped 2 bases, with 11 bases sitting between them. CDR3 length equals 15 residues. CDR1 is KGHSH, CDR2 LQKENI, per germline. Here the CDR3 reads CASSPDRAGANVLTF. CDR3 in DNA: TGTGCCAGCTCGCCCGACAGAGCTGGGGCCAACGTCCTGACTTTC.

The gene calls are TRBV10-3 and TRBJ2-7; 7 bases agree with TRBD1. Germline loops: CDR1 ENHRY, CDR2 SYGVKD. The junction had 7 bases not matched to a gene; V was cut back by 2 bases and J by 3 bases. The CDR3 runs to 15 residues. CDR3 coding DNA: TGTGCCATCAGTGAGAGGACAGGCCGGGGCTACGAGCAGTACTTC. Its translation: CAISERTGRGYEQYF.

The chain links TRBV9 to TRBJ2-5; 7 nucleotides agree with TRBD2. Germline trimming cut 1 base from V and 3 bases from J; bases unmatched to any gene: 9. The CDR3 consists of 16 residues. Germline lookup yields CDR1 SGDLS and CDR2 YYNGEE. CDR3: CASSVQSLREEETQYF. The CDR3 DNA is TGTGCCAGCAGCGTACAAAGCCTACGGGAGGAAGAGACCCAGTACTTC.

The chain combines TRBV21-1 with TRBJ1-2; TRBD1 reflects the table's D call only, with no check against the DNA. TRBV21-1 is a pseudogene. This CDR3 is built from 16 residues. CDR3 nucleotide sequence: TGTGCCAGCAGCAAAGCCTGGGCGCCGTCCATCTATGGCTACACCTTC. As protein: CASSKAWAPSIYGYTF.

This rearrangement joins TRBV11-2 to TRBJ1-1, with D perhaps TRBD1 (5 bases). V dropped 6 bases and J dropped 6 bases, with 29 bases sitting between them. CDR3 length: 18 residues. The V gene's germline CDR1 is SGHAT and CDR2 FQNNGV. The CDR3 nucleotides are TGTGCCAGCAGTCTTAGGCCAAGGCAGAGTCAGGGTCAACCTGAAGCTTTCTTT. Its protein is CASSLRPRQSQGQPEAFF.

The rearrangement joins TRBV7-9 to TRBJ2-1; 7 bases align to TRBD1. The CDR3 runs 15 residues. Germline V gene data show CDR1 as SEHNR and CDR2 as FQNEAQ (reference sequence). The junction had 10 bases not matched to a gene; V was cut back by 5 bases and J by 6 bases. CDR3 in amino acids: CASSPKRRTGNEQFF. The CDR3 DNA follows: TGTGCCAGCAGCCCCAAGAGGAGGACAGGCAATGAGCAGTTCTTC.

The chain couples TRBV7-2 to TRBJ2-1; 8 bases agree with TRBD2. Germline lookup yields CDR1 SGHTA and CDR2 FQGNSA. CDR3 size: 15 residues. J gave up 8 bases and V 3 bases, and 9 bases lay outside the gene matches. In DNA form, the CDR3 reads TGTGCCAGCAGCTTGGCGGGGGGCTCTATGGATGAGCAGTTCTTC. It encodes CASSLAGGSMDEQFF.